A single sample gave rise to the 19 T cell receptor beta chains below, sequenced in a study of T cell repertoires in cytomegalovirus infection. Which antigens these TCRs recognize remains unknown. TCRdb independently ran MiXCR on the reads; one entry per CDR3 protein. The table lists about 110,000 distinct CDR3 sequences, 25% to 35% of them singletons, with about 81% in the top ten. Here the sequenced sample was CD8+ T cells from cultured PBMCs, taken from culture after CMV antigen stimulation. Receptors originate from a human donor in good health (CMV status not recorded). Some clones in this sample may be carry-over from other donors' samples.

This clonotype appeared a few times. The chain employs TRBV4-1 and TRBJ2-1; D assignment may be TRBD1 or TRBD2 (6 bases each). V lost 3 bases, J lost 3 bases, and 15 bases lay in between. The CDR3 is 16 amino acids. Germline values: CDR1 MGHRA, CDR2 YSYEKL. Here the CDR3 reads CASSQGGQYNYNEQFF. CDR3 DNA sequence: TGCGCCAGCAGCCAGGGGGGACAATACAACTACAATGAGCAGTTCTTC.

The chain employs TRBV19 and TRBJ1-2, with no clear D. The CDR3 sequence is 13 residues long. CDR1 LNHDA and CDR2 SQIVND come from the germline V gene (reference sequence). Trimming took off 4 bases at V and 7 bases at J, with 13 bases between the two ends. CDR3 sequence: CASSTPLRSGYTF. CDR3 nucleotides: TGTGCCAGTAGTACCCCCTTGCGGAGTGGCTACACCTTC.

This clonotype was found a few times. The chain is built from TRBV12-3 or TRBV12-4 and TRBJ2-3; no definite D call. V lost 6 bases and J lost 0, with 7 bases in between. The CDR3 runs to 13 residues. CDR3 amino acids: CASSYASTDTQYF. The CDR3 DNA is TGTGCCAGCAGCTACGCTAGCACAGATACGCAGTATTTT.

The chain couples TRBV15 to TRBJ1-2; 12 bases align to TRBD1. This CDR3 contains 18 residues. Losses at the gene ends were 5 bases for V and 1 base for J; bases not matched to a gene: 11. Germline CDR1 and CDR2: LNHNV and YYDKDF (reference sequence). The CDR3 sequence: CATSPLGTGGHLNYGYTF. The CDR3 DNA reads TGTGCCACCAGCCCCCTCGGGACAGGGGGCCACCTTAACTATGGCTACACCTTC.

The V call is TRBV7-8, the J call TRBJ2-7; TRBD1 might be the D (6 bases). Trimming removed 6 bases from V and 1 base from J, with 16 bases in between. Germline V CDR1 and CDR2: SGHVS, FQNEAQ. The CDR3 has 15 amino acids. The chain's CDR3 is CASRYQEGESYEQYF. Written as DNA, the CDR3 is TGTGCCAGCAGATATCAAGAGGGGGAATCCTACGAGCAGTACTTC. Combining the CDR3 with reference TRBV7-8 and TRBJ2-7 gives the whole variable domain GAGVSQSPRYKVAKRGQDVALRCDPISGHVSLFWYQQALGQGPEFLTYFQNEAQLDKSGLPSDRFFAERPEGSVSTLKIQRTQQEDSAVYLCASRYQEGESYEQYFGPGTRLTVT.

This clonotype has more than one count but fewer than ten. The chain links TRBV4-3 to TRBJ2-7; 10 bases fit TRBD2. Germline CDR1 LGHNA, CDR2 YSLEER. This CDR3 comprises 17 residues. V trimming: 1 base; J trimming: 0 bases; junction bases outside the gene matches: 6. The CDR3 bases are TGCGCCAGCAGCCAAGTATCTAGCGGGGGTCGCTCCTACGAGCAGTACTTC. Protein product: CASSQVSSGGRSYEQYF.

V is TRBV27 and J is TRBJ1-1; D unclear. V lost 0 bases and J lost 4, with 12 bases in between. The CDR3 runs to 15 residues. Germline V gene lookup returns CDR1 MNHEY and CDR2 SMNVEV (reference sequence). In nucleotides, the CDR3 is TGTGCCAGCAGTTTATCCGTCCGCGGTGCCACTGAAGCTTTCTTT. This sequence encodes CASSLSVRGATEAFF.

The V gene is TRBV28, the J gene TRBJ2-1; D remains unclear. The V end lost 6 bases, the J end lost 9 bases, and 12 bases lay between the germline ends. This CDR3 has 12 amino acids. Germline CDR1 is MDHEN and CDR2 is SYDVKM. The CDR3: CASRILGGEQFF. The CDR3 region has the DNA TGTGCCAGCAGGATCCTGGGCGGTGAGCAGTTCTTC.

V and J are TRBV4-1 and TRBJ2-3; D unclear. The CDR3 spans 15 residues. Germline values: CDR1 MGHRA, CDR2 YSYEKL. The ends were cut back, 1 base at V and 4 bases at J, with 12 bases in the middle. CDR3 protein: CASSQVVGPADTQYF. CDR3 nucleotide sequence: TGCGCCAGCAGCCAAGTGGTCGGGCCAGCAGATACGCAGTATTTT.

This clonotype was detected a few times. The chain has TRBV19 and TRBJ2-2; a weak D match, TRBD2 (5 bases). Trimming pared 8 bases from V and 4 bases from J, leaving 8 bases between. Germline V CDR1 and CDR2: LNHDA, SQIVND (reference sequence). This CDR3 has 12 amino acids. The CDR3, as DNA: TGTGCCAGTCAGAGGGTCACCGGGGAGCTGTTTTTT. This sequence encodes CASQRVTGELFF.

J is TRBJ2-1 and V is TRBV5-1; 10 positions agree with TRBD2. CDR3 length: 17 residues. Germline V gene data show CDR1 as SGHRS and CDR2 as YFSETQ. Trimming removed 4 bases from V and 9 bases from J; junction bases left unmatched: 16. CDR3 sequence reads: CASSPTPLAGEYGEQFF. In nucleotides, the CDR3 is TGCGCCAGCAGCCCAACCCCTCTAGCGGGGGAGTATGGTGAGCAGTTCTTC.

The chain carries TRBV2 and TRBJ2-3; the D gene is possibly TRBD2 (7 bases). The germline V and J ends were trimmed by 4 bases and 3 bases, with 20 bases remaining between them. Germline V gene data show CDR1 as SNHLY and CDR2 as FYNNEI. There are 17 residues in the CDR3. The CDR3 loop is CASSASGTTGGTDTQYF. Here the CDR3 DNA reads TGTGCCAGCAGTGCATCCGGGACAACGGGGGGTACAGATACGCAGTATTTT.

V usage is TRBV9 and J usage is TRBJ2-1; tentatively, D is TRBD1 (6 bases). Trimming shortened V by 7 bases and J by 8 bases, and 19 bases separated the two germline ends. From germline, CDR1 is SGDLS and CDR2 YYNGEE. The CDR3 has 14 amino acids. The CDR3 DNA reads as TGTGCCAGCGGGGAAAGTACAGGGATCTATGAGCAGTTCTTC. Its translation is CASGESTGIYEQFF.

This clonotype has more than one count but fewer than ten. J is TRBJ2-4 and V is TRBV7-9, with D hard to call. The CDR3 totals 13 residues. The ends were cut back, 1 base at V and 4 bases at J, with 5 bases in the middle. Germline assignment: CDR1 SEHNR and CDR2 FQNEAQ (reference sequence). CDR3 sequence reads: CASSLDGKNIQYF. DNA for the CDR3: TGTGCCAGCAGCTTAGACGGAAAAAACATTCAGTACTTC.

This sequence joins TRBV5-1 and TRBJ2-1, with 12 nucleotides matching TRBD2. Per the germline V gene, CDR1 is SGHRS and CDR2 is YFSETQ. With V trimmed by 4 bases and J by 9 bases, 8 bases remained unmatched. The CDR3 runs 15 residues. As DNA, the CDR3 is TGCGCCAGCAGCCAGACTAGCGGGGGAATTGGTGAGCAGTTCTTC. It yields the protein CASSQTSGGIGEQFF.

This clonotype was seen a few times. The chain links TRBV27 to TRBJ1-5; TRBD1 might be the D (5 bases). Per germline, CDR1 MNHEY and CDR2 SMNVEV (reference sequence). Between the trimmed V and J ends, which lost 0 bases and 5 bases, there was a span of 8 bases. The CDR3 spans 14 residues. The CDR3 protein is CASSLSEGHQPQHF. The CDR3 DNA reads TGTGCCAGCAGTTTATCGGAGGGGCATCAGCCCCAGCATTTT.

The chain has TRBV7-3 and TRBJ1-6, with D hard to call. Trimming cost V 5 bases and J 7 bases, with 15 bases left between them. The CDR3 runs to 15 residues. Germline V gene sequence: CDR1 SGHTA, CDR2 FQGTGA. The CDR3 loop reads CASSETNSLNSPLHF. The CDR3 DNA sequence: TGTGCCAGCAGCGAGACAAACAGCCTGAATTCACCCCTCCACTTT.

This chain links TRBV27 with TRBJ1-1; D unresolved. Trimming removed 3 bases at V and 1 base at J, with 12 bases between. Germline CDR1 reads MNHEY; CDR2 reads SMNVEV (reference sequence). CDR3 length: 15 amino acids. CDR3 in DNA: TGTGCCAGCAGTTTTTTTCCAGCTACGAACACTGAAGCTTTCTTT. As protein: CASSFFPATNTEAFF.

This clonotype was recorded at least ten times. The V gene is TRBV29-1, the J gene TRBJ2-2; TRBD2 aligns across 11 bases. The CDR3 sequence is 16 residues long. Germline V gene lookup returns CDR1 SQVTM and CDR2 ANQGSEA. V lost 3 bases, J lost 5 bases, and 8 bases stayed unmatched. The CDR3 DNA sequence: TGCAGCGTTGAGTTGGGTACTAGCGGGAGTACCGGGGAGCTGTTTTTT. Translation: CSVELGTSGSTGELFF.